This T cell receptor beta chain was captured in a study of regulatory T cells in long-lasting Graves disease (dated by TCRdb to about 2021). Notes on the research overall: Persistent Graves' disease was defined as persistently positive TSH receptor autoantibodies together with antithyroid drug treatment for over 5 years. Persistent Graves' disease patients were compared with newly diagnosed Graves' disease patients by peripheral blood TCR sequencing and RNA sequencing. The study took place in China and was registered as a clinical trial. A total of around 35 samples underwent TCR sequencing, from about 13 patients with persistent Graves' disease and approximately 20 patients with newly diagnosed Graves' disease. Persistent Graves' disease patients in the clinical cohort had taken antithyroid drugs for approximately 10 years on average. Overall study results and their limits: Compared with newly diagnosed patients, persistent Graves' disease patients had lower TCR Shannon entropy and fewer highly expanded clones, which suggests clonal expansion. Preferential use of TRBV28, TRBJ1-2 and TRBJ2-5 was observed in persistent disease, whereas TRBV20-1 and TRBJ2-1 were favored in newly diagnosed disease. More public clonotypes were shared among persistent patients (2,741) than among newly diagnosed patients (roughly 1,000). As a limitation, the authors acknowledged that the small sample size may reduce accuracy. Only the TCR beta chain was sequenced and analyzed. Because the primary lesion, thyroid tissue, could not be accessed, the study looked at peripheral blood alone.

The germline V gene (reference sequence) gives CDR1 as LNHDA and CDR2 as SQIVND. From the cysteine through the phenylalanine, the CDR3 covers 18 amino acids. Solely the CDR3 DNA is kept, with 54 bases framed from the first base. V ends up 9 bases short and J 1 base short, with an unmatched junction base count of 15. Sample time point, as interpreted from the label and publication: persistent/refractory GD, antithyroid drugs over 5 years with positive TRAb. RNA was extracted from PBMCs in TRIzol for both TCR sequencing and RNA sequencing. The diagnosis of Graves' disease was made according to American Thyroid Association guidelines. The patients came from an endocrinology department in Xi'an, China. Each patient gave 9 to 10 milliliters of peripheral blood, collected in an EDTA anticoagulant tube. Ficoll Paque Plus density gradient separation was used to isolate PBMCs, and no additional T cell sorting was done. An Agilent 2100 Bioanalyzer and agarose gel were used to check RNA quality, and a NanoDrop 2000 was used to measure RNA concentration.

On this clonotype: The antigen this receptor binds is unknown. No base quality information exists; no much larger clone differs at one position.

Libraries came from multiplex PCR. The sequencer listed for this sample is Illumina HiSeq 4000. iRepertoire HTBI primers and Arm-PCR amplification of CDR3 regions were used to construct TCR beta libraries. Before sequencing, the PCR products underwent gel purification. Per the original workflow: Across samples, roughly 60 TRBV and over 11 TRBJ segments were identified and used for gene usage analysis of CDR3 amino acid clonotypes. COPE and FqMerger were used to merge the filtered high-quality paired reads into contigs. Contigs were aligned with BLAST to IMGT TRBV, TRBD and TRBJ reference genes, and CDR3 was defined per IMGT. Clonotypes above 0.1% frequency were classified as highly expanded clones. Shannon entropy served as the measure of repertoire diversity, while the Gini coefficient captured V-J evenness. A clonotype found in more than one individual was treated as public. TCRdb reprocessing: public reads trimmed at Q25 with fastp, clones called with MiXCR, in-frame beta chains kept. Rows matching on CDR3 protein sequence are summarized as one entry with the most common DNA and genes. For this entry, the V and J calls and clone size follow TCRdb and not the study's own pipeline. The sample records some 450,000 distinct CDR3 sequences, around 20% of which are singletons. About a quarter of the sample rests with the top ten.

The TCR was taken from a female donor with Graves disease. The sequencing used peripheral blood mononuclear cells (PBMCs), collected when the disease was refractory, from a patient treated with antithyroid drugs. The rearranged chain carries TRBV19 and TRBJ1-4; 9 of the junction bases match TRBD1. The DNA reads TGTGCCAGCCGAACCGGGACAGGGATCCAGCGAACTAATGAAAAACTGTTTTTT. Its amino acids are CASRTGTGIQRTNEKLFF.